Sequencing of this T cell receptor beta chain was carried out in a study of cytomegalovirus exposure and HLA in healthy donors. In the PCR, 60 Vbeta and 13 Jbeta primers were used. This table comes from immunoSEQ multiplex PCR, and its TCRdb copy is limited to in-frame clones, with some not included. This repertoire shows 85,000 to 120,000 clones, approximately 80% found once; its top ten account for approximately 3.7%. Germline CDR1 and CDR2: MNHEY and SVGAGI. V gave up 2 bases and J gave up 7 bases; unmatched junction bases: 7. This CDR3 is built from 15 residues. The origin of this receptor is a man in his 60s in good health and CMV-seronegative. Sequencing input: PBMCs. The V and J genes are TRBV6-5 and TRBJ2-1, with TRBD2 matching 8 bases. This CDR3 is CASSYAGGAENEQFF. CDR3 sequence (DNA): TGTGCCAGCAGTTACGCCGGGGGGGCGGAAAATGAGCAGTTCTTC.